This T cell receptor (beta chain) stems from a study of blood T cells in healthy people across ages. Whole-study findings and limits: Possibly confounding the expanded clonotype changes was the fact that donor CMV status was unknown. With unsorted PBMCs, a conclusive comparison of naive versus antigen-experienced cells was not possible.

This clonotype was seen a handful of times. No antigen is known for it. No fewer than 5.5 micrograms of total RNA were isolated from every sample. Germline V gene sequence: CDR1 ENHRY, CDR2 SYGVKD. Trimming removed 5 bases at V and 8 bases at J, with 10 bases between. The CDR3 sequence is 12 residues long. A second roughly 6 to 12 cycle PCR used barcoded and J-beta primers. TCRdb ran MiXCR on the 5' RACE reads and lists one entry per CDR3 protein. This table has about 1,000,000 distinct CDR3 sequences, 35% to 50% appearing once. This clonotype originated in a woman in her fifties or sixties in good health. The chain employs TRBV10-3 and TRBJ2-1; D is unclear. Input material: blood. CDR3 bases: TGTGCCATCAGTTGGGGTGGGGATGAGCAGTTCTTC. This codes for CAISWGGDEQFF.